The 24 T cell receptor beta chains reported below all come from one sample, sequenced in a study of blood T cell repertoires in COVID-19. Assay: immunoSEQ multiplex PCR; the TCRdb copy retains only in-frame clones and omits some. The table has around 200,000 clones, approximately 85% seen once. The sequenced material came from peripheral blood. The receptors here all came from a human donor with active or convalescent COVID-19. The donor label of this sample is uncertain.

This clone has only one observation. This sequence joins TRBV19 and TRBJ1-4, with D tentatively TRBD1 (6 bases). The CDR3 length is 14 residues. Germline lookup yields CDR1 LNHDA and CDR2 SQIVND (reference sequence). V lost 6 bases, J lost 4 bases, and 12 bases lay in between. Written as DNA, the CDR3 is TGTGCCAGTAGCAACAGGGCGAATAATGAAAAACTGTTTTTT. This gives the protein CASSNRANNEKLFF.

The genes are TRBV7-9 and TRBJ2-1; 12 positions match TRBD2. Germline CDR1 SEHNR, CDR2 FQNEAQ (reference sequence). The CDR3 is 13 residues long. The junction had 8 bases not matched to a gene; V was cut back by 4 bases and J by 16 bases. CDR3 amino acids: CASSSRPSGRGFF. DNA of the CDR3: TGTGCCAGCAGCTCTCGGCCTAGCGGGAGGGGTTTCTTC.

The V and J genes are TRBV11-3 and TRBJ1-2; possible D gene TRBD1, 5 bases. Germline lookup yields CDR1 SGHNT and CDR2 YENEEA. V lost 5 bases and J 7 bases, leaving 23 bases between the germline ends. The CDR3 runs to 16 residues. CDR3 bases: TGTGCCAGCAGCGTACGGGGGGGGAGTCGGGCTATTGGCTACACCTTC. Its translation: CASSVRGGSRAIGYTF.

The chain couples TRBV19 to TRBJ1-5, with D unresolved. The CDR3 is 13 residues long. CDR1 is LNHDA and CDR2 is SQIVND in the germline V gene (reference sequence). V was cut by 7 bases and J by 4 bases, with 11 bases left in between. CDR3 DNA sequence: TGTGCCAGTACCAGAATGCCAAATCAGCCCCAGCATTTT. It translates to CASTRMPNQPQHF.

The chain joins TRBV5-6 to TRBJ2-1; 7 bases map to TRBD1. With 1 base clipped from V and 0 bases from J, the junction kept 4 bases outside the gene matches. The CDR3 loop spans 16 amino acids. CDR1 SGHDT and CDR2 YYEEEE come from the germline V gene. The CDR3, as DNA: TGTGCCAGCAGCTTGCGGCGGACAGGCTCCTACAATGAGCAGTTCTTC. Translation gives CASSLRRTGSYNEQFF.

The chain combines TRBV5-1 with TRBJ2-7; a possible D gene is TRBD2 (5 bases). This CDR3 is 14 amino acids long. CDR1 and CDR2 (germline): SGHRS, YFSETQ. Between the trimmed V and J ends, which lost 4 bases and 6 bases, there was a span of 17 bases. The CDR3 DNA reads as TGCGCCAGCAGCGATCGGACTTCCATCGTCGAGCAGTACTTC. It encodes CASSDRTSIVEQYF.

This chain joins TRBV3-1 (or the pseudogene TRBV3-2) and TRBJ2-1; possibly TRBD1 for D (5 bases). This CDR3 is 16 amino acids long. Germline V gene sequence: CDR1 LGHDT, CDR2 YNNKEL (reference sequence). V gave up 5 bases and J gave up 5 bases, with 19 bases separating them. The DNA of the CDR3 is TGTGCCAGCAGCATTATATCTAGGACACCGAACAATGAGCAGTTCTTC. It codes for CASSIISRTPNNEQFF.

The CDR3 DNA follows: TGTGCCACCTCCCCCGGGCGGGGGAACGAGCAGTACTTC. Its protein is CATSPGRGNEQYF. The chain joins TRBV24-1 to TRBJ2-7; 7 nucleotides agree with TRBD2. The CDR3 has 13 residues. With V trimmed by 9 bases and J by 5 bases, 9 bases remained unmatched. Germline V gene lookup returns CDR1 KGHDR and CDR2 SFDVKD.

The V and J genes are TRBV5-1 and TRBJ2-1; TRBD1 might be the D (6 bases). CDR3 length: 15 residues. Germline V gives CDR1 SGHRS, CDR2 YFSETQ. V lost 4 bases and J 3 bases, leaving 14 bases between the germline ends. The CDR3, as DNA: TGCGCCAGCAGCATAGGGGACAACTTCTACAATGAGCAGTTCTTC. This sequence encodes CASSIGDNFYNEQFF.

The V gene is TRBV5-1, the J gene TRBJ2-1; 8 bases are a match to TRBD2. Trimming at V came to 1 base and at J to 2 bases, leaving 2 bases not matched to a gene. This CDR3 comprises 15 residues. Germline CDR1 reads SGHRS; CDR2 reads YFSETQ. DNA of the CDR3: TGCGCCAGCAGCTTGCGGGAGGGCCCCTACAATGAGCAGTTCTTC. Protein: CASSLREGPYNEQFF.

The chain carries TRBV7-6 and TRBJ2-5, with 15 bases aligning to TRBD2. Unmatched junction bases numbered 4, after V lost 5 bases and J lost 0 bases. The germline CDR1 and CDR2 sequences are SGHVS and FNYEAQ. The CDR3 runs 17 residues. The CDR3 here is CASSRTSGGDYQETQYF. DNA of the CDR3: TGTGCCAGCAGCCGGACTAGCGGGGGGGACTACCAAGAGACCCAGTACTTC.

This chain links TRBV5-1 with TRBJ2-5; no clear D. Germline CDR1 reads SGHRS; CDR2 reads YFSETQ. Trimming removed 1 base from V and 2 bases from J, with 6 bases in between. There are 13 residues in the CDR3. This CDR3 is CASSLFSQETQYF. The CDR3 nucleotides read TGCGCCAGCAGCTTGTTCAGTCAAGAGACCCAGTACTTC.

This rearrangement joins TRBV4-1 to TRBJ2-7, with TRBD2 matching 11 bases. V was clipped by 4 bases and J by 2 bases; unmatched bases: 4. Germline V gene lookup returns CDR1 MGHRA and CDR2 YSYEKL. The CDR3 spans 15 residues. The CDR3 sequence: CASSLGTSGAYEQYF. The CDR3 bases are TGCGCCAGCAGCCTCGGGACTAGCGGAGCCTACGAGCAGTACTTC.

The chain employs TRBV7-2 and TRBJ1-5; possible D gene TRBD1, 5 bases. The CDR3 loop spans 15 amino acids. CDR1 and CDR2 from the germline V gene are SGHTA and FQGNSA. The V end lost 1 base, the J end lost 2 bases, and 9 bases lay between the germline ends. DNA for the CDR3: TGTGCCAGCAGCTTAGTCCAGGGCGGCAATCAGCCCCAGCATTTT. It codes for CASSLVQGGNQPQHF.

V usage is TRBV6-5 and J usage is TRBJ2-1, with D unresolved. The CDR3 covers 15 residues. Germline CDR1 MNHEY, CDR2 SVGAGI. Trimming took 10 bases from V and 2 from J, leaving 18 bases between them. The CDR3 nucleotides read TGTGCCACCCTAATGCAGCGCCAAACCTACAATGAGCAGTTCTTC. Translation gives CATLMQRQTYNEQFF.

The rearrangement links TRBV5-1 to TRBJ2-3; 8 nucleotides line up with TRBD2. The CDR3 totals 18 residues. The germline gives CDR1 SGHRS, CDR2 YFSETQ. V shed 3 bases, J shed 2 bases, and the junction held 14 bases outside the gene matches. CDR3 loop: CASSSNPTTSGTTDTQYF. CDR3 coding DNA: TGCGCCAGCAGCTCCAACCCCACCACTAGCGGAACCACAGATACGCAGTATTTT.

The chain employs TRBV18 and TRBJ2-3, with 11 bases identical to TRBD2. Losses at the gene ends were 6 bases for V and 0 bases for J; bases not matched to a gene: 5. The CDR3 runs to 16 residues. CDR1 KGHSH and CDR2 LQKENI come from the germline V gene. The CDR3 bases are TGTGCCAGCTCCGTGACTAGCGGGATTAGCACAGATACGCAGTATTTT. Translated: CASSVTSGISTDTQYF.

The J gene is TRBJ2-7, the V gene TRBV27; D possibly corresponds to TRBD1 (5 bases). The CDR3 extends over 13 amino acids. The V gene's germline CDR1 is MNHEY and CDR2 SMNVEV (reference sequence). The V gene lost 8 bases and the J gene lost 5 bases, with 16 bases spanning the gap. CDR3 DNA: TGTGCCAGCTATCAGCATCCCAGGGACGAGCAGTACTTC. Translating gives CASYQHPRDEQYF.

The chain uses TRBV5-1 and TRBJ2-3; D is unclear. Germline V gene sequence: CDR1 SGHRS, CDR2 YFSETQ. This CDR3 contains 16 residues. Trimming took 0 bases from V and 0 from J, leaving 11 bases between them. CDR3 region: CASSLVVQPSTDTQYF. The DNA for the CDR3 is TGCGCCAGCAGCTTGGTAGTGCAACCAAGCACAGATACGCAGTATTTT.

On this clone: Other DNA sequences in this sample translate to the same CDR3. In nucleotides, the CDR3 is TGTGCCAGCAGCGTAGTCGGGAGCGAGACCCAGTACTTC. Its protein product is CASSVVGSETQYF. The chain has TRBV9 and TRBJ2-5, with D possibly being TRBD2 (6 bases). V was pared by 0 bases and J by 5 bases, with 8 bases between. The CDR3 runs 13 residues. Germline V gene sequence: CDR1 SGDLS, CDR2 YYNGEE.

This chain uses TRBV19 with TRBJ1-1; perhaps TRBD1 as D (5 bases). The ends were cut back, 7 bases at V and 0 bases at J, with 15 bases in the middle. The length of the CDR3 is 15 residues. Germline CDR1 LNHDA, CDR2 SQIVND (reference sequence). The CDR3 bases are TGTGCCAGTACACACAGGTCTTTTATGAACACTGAAGCTTTCTTT. Protein product: CASTHRSFMNTEAFF.

CDR3 amino acids: CASSERQGSSGANVLTF. CDR3 coding DNA: TGTGCCAGCAGTGAACGGCAGGGGAGCTCTGGGGCCAACGTCCTGACTTTC. This chain connects TRBV6-1 to TRBJ2-6; perhaps TRBD1 as D (6 bases). The CDR3 is 17 amino acids. With 2 bases removed from V and 0 bases from J, the gap between germline ends came to 11 bases. Per the germline V gene, CDR1 is MNHNS and CDR2 is SASEGT.

The chain uses TRBV6-2 or TRBV6-3 and TRBJ1-5; tentatively, D is TRBD1 (6 bases). Germline loops: CDR1 MNHEY, CDR2 SVGEGT. V lost 6 bases, J lost 3 bases, and 12 bases lay in between. This CDR3 contains 14 residues. The CDR3 DNA reads as TGTGCCAGCAGCAACACGGGACACAATCAGCCCCAGCATTTT. Translated, it gives CASSNTGHNQPQHF.

The chain uses TRBV6-1 and TRBJ2-3; D is unclear. Trimming took off 3 bases at V and 4 bases at J, with 8 bases between the two ends. The CDR3 consists of 13 residues. Germline V gene lookup returns CDR1 MNHNS and CDR2 SASEGT. The CDR3: CASSDIRPDTQYF. The CDR3, as DNA: TGTGCCAGCAGTGATATCAGGCCAGATACGCAGTATTTT.